This T cell receptor (beta chain) was captured by sequencing in a study of T cells in localized non-small cell lung cancer. Libraries were prepared by immunoSEQ multiplex PCR; TCRdb keeps only in-frame clonotypes and omits some of them. This table holds 70,000 to 90,000 clones, 80% found once. The CDR3 is 13 amino acids. Germline V gene data show CDR1 as ENHRY and CDR2 as SYGVKD. Trimming removed 2 bases at V and 7 bases at J, with 11 bases between. V and J are TRBV10-3 and TRBJ1-2; no clear D. Specimen: peripheral blood, collected before any cancer treatment. The receptor was derived from a female donor older than 55 with stage I lung adenocarcinoma. The CDR3 DNA sequence: TGTGCCATCAGTGAGAGCTGGGAAGGTGGCTACACCTTC. This sequence encodes CAISESWEGGYTF.